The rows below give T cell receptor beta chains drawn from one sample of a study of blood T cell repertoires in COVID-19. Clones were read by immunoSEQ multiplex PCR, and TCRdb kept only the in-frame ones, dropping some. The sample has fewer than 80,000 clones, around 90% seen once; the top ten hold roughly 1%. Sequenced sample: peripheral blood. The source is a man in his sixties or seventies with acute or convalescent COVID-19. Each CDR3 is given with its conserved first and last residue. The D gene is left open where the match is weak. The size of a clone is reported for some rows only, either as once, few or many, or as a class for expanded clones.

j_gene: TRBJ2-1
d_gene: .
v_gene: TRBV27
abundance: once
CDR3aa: CASSPRRFNSYNEQFF
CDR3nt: TGTGCCAGCAGTCCCAGGAGGTTCAACTCCTACAATGAGCAGTTCTTC

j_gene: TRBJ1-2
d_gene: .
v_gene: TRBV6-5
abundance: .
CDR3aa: CASSPQGRANGYTF
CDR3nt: TGTGCCAGCAGCCCACAGGGCAGGGCCAATGGCTACACCTTC

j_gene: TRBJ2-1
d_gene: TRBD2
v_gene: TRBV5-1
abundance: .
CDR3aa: CASSSGLADEQFF
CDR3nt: TGCGCCAGCAGCTCGGGACTAGCCGATGAGCAGTTCTTC

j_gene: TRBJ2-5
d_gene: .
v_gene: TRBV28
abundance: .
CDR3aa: CASSLLVETQYF
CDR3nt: TGTGCCAGCAGTTTACTTGTGGAGACCCAGTACTTC

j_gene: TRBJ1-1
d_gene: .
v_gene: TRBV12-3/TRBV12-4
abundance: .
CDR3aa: CASSLGKNTEAFF
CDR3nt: TGTGCCAGCAGTTTGGGCAAGAACACTGAAGCTTTCTTT

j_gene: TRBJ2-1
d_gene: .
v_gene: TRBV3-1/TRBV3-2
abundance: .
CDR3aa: CASSRDLHNEQFF
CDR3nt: TGTGCCAGCAGCCGGGACTTGCACAATGAGCAGTTCTTC

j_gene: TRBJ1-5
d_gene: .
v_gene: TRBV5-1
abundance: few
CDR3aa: CASSLEGGNNQPQHF
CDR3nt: TGCGCCAGCAGCTTGGAAGGGGGAAACAATCAGCCCCAGCATTTT

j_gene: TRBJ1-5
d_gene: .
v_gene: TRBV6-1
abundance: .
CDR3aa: CASSDSLGAGQPQHF
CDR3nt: TGTGCCAGCAGTGATTCGTTGGGGGCAGGTCAGCCCCAGCATTTT

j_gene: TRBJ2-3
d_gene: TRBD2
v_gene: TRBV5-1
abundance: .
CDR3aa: CASSLVASGSSTDTQYF
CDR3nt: TGCGCCAGCAGCTTGGTTGCTAGCGGATCAAGCACAGATACGCAGTATTTT

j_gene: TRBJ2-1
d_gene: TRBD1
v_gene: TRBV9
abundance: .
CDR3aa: CASMPGQGNNEQFF
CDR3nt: TGTGCCAGCATGCCGGGACAGGGGAACAATGAGCAGTTCTTC

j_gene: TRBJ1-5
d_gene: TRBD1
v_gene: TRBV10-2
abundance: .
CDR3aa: CASMAGTGNQPQHF
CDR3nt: TGCGCCAGCATGGCAGGGACAGGGAATCAGCCCCAGCATTTT

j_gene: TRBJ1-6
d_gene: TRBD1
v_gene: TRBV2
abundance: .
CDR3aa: CASSERQGGNSPLHF
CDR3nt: TGTGCCAGCAGTGAAAGACAGGGGGGGAATTCACCCCTCCACTTT

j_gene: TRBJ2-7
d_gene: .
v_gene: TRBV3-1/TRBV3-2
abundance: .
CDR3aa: CASSHLGAPRQYF
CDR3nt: TGTGCCAGCAGCCACCTAGGGGCTCCTCGGCAGTACTTC

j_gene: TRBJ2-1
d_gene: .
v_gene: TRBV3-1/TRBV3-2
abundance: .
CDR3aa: CASSQSNSNEQFF
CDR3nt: TGTGCCAGCAGCCAAAGCAATAGTAATGAGCAGTTCTTC

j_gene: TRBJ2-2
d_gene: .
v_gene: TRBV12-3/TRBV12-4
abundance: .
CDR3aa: CAIDRTGTGELFF
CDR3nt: TGTGCCATCGACAGGACGGGCACCGGGGAGCTGTTTTTT

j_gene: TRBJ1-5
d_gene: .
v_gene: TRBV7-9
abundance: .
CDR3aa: CASSPGERPQHF
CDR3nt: TGTGCCAGCAGTCCCGGGGAGCGGCCCCAGCATTTT

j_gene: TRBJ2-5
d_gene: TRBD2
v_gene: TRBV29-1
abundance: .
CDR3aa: CSVESSGSYQETQYF
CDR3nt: TGCAGCGTTGAATCTAGCGGGTCGTACCAAGAGACCCAGTACTTC

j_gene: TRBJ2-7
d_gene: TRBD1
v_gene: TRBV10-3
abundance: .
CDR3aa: CAISDSLPGQGGTDEQYF
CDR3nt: TGTGCCATCAGTGATTCCCTACCGGGACAGGGGGGCACGGACGAGCAGTACTTC

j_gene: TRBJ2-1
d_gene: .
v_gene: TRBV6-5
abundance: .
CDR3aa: CASRASVYNEQFF
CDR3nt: TGTGCCAGCAGAGCCTCTGTCTACAATGAGCAGTTCTTC

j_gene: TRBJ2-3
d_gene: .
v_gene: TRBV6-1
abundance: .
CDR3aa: CASSEVEFLDTQYF
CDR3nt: TGTGCCAGCAGTGAAGTTGAGTTCTTGGATACGCAGTATTTT

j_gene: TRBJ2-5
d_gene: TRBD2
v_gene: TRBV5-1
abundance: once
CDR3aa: CASSLGLAGGGETQYF
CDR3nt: TGCGCCAGCAGCTTGGGACTAGCGGGAGGTGGGGAGACCCAGTACTTC

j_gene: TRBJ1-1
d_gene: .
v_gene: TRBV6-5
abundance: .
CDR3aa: CASSSRGGRTEAFF
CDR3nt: TGTGCCAGCAGTTCCCGGGGCGGGAGAACTGAAGCTTTCTTT

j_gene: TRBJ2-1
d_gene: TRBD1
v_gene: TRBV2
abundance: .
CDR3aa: CASSLRGQGATEQFF
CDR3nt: TGTGCCAGCAGTCTCCGTGGACAGGGGGCTACTGAGCAGTTCTTC

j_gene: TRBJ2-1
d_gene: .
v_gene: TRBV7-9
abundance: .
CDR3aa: CASSLAANEQFF
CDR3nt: TGTGCCAGCAGCTTAGCAGCTAATGAGCAGTTCTTC

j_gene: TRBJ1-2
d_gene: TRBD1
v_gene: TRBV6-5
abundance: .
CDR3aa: CASSYGAPTGSGGYTF
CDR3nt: TGTGCCAGCAGTTACGGGGCCCCGACAGGGTCCGGTGGCTACACCTTC

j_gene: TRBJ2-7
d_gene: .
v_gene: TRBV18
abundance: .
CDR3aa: CASSPSWQGEQYF
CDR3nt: TGTGCCAGCTCACCATCCTGGCAGGGGGAGCAGTACTTC

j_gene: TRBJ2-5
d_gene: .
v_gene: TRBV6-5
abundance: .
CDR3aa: CASSHRETQYF
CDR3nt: TGTGCCAGCAGCCACCGGGAGACCCAGTACTTC

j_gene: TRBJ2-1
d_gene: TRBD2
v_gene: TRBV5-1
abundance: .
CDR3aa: CASSLEAGGPPYNEQFF
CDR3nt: TGCGCCAGCAGCTTGGAAGCGGGGGGGCCCCCCTACAATGAGCAGTTCTTC

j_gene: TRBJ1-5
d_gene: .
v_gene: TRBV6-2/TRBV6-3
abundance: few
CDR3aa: CASSYGGVAQPQHF
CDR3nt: TGTGCCAGCAGTTACGGGGGGGTCGCTCAGCCCCAGCATTTT

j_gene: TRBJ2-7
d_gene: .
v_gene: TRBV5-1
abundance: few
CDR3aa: CASSSQVEQYF
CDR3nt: TGCGCCAGCAGCTCCCAGGTCGAGCAGTACTTC

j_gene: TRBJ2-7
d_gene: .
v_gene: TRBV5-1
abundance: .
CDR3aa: CASSLTGEQYF
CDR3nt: TGCGCCAGCAGCTTGACCGGCGAGCAGTACTTC

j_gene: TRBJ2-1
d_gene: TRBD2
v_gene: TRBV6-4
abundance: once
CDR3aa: CASSATSGGNEQFF
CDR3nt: TGTGCCAGCAGTGCTACTAGCGGGGGGAATGAGCAGTTCTTC

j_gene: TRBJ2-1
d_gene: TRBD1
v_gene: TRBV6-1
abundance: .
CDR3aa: CASSEDGSTGGIRNEQFF
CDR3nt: TGTGCCAGCAGTGAAGATGGAAGCACAGGGGGAATCAGGAATGAGCAGTTCTTC

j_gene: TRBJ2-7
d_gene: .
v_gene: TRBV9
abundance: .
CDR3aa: CASSVDPGGPSDEQYF
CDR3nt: TGTGCCAGCAGCGTAGACCCAGGTGGCCCCTCGGACGAGCAGTACTTC

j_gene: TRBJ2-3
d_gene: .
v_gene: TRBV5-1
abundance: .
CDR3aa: CASSLPASNTDTQYF
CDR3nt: TGCGCCAGCAGCTTGCCAGCGTCCAACACAGATACGCAGTATTTT

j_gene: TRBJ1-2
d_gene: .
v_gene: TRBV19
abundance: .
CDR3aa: CASSILATTDNGYTF
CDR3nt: TGTGCCAGTAGTATCTTGGCCACCACTGACAATGGCTACACCTTC

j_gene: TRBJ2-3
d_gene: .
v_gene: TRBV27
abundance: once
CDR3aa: CASKELRTDTQYF
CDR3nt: TGTGCCAGCAAGGAGCTCCGCACAGATACGCAGTATTTT

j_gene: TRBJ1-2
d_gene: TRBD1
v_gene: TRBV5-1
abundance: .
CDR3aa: CASSPSPGTGYGYTF
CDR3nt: TGCGCCAGCAGCCCATCTCCTGGGACAGGATATGGCTACACCTTC

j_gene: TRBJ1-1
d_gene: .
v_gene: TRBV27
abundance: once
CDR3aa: CASSKDLPHAEAFF
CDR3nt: TGTGCCAGCAGTAAGGACTTACCCCACGCTGAAGCTTTCTTT

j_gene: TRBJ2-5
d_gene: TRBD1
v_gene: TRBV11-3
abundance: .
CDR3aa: CASSLGYRDRAQETQYF
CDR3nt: TGTGCCAGCAGCTTAGGATACCGGGACAGGGCCCAAGAGACCCAGTACTTC

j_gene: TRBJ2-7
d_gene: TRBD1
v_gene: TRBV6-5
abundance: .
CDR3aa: CASSYAGGAYEQYF
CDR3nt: TGTGCCAGCAGTTACGCAGGGGGCGCATACGAGCAGTACTTC

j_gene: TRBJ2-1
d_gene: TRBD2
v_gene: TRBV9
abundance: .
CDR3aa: CASSLGLAGAPSSYNEQFF
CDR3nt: TGTGCCAGCAGCTTAGGACTGGCGGGAGCTCCCAGCTCCTACAATGAGCAGTTCTTC

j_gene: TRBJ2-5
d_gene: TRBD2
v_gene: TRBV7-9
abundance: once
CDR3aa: CASSFSGGAAETQYF
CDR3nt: TGTGCCAGCAGCTTCAGCGGGGGGGCGGCAGAGACCCAGTACTTC

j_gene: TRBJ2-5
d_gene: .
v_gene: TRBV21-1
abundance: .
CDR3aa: CASSTSRGLAGGTQETQYF
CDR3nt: TGTGCCAGCAGCACCTCTAGGGGACTAGCGGGGGGGACCCAAGAGACCCAGTACTTC

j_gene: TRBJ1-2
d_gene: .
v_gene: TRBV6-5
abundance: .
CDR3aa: CASKGDGYTF
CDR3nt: TGTGCCAGCAAGGGGGACGGCTACACCTTC

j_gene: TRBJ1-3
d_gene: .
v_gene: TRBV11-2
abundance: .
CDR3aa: CASSLGDSGPIYF
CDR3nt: TGTGCCAGCAGCTTAGGTGATAGCGGACCAATATATTTT

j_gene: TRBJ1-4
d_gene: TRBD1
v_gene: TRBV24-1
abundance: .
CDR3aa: CAPLGGGDEKLFF
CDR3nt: TGTGCCCCCTTAGGGGGCGGTGATGAAAAACTGTTTTTT

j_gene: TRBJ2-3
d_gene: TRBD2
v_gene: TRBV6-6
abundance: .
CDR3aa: CASSFAGGQSDTQYF
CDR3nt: TGTGCCAGCAGTTTCGCGGGGGGGCAGTCAGATACGCAGTATTTT

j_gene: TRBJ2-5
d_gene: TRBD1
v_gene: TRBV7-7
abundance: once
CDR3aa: CASSLSGTGETQYF
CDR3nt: TGTGCCAGCAGCCTATCTGGGACAGGAGAGACCCAGTACTTC

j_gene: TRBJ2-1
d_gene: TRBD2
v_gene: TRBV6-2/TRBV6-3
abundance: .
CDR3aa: CASSYPLPSGDHNEQFF
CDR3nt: TGTGCCAGCAGTTACCCTTTGCCTAGCGGAGACCACAATGAGCAGTTCTTC

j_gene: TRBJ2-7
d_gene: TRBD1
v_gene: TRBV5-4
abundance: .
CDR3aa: CASSPRTGKGVEQYF
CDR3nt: TGTGCCAGCAGCCCACGGACAGGGAAAGGAGTCGAGCAGTACTTC